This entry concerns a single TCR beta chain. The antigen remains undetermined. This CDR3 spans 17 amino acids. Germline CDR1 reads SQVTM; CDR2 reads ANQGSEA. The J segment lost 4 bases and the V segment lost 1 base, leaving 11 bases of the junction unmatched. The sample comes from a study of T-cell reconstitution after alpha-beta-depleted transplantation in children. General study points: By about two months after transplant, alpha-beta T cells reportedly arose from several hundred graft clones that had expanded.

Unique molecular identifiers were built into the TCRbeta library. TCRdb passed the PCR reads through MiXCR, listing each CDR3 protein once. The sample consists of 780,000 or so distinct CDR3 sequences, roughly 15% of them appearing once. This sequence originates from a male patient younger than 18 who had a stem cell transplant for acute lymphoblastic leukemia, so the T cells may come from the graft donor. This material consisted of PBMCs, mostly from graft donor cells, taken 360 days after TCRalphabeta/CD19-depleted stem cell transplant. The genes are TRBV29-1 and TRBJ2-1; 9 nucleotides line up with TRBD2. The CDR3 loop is CSVEAFLPSGNYNEQFF. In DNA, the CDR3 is TGCAGCGTTGAAGCTTTTCTCCCTAGCGGGAATTACAATGAGCAGTTCTTC.